This TCR beta chain was recorded in a study of blood T cell repertoires in COVID-19. On the study more broadly: Samples came from the United States, Italy and Spain, spanning acute and convalescent COVID-19. In each case, the material was cDNA or gDNA derived from T cells, B-cell-depleted T cells, or PBMCs.

CDR1 and CDR2 (germline): SSHAT, FNYEAQ (reference sequence). The CDR3 is 13 amino acids. As processed by the authors: Quantification of nucleated cells was approximated via reference gene primer amplification. Assay used: immunoSEQ multiplex PCR; TCRdb lists only in-frame clones, some missing. V, J and clone size are taken as reported in that table, and D and trimming were inferred from the DNA itself. Among 80,000 to 95,000 clones listed, about three quarters were seen once. In its sample, this clone was seen a few times. Germline is not matched at one junction end, which may reflect a read error. The sample consisted of peripheral blood. This receptor was obtained from a woman older than 75 with active or convalescent COVID-19. V and J are TRBV7-7 and TRBJ1-6, with D uncertain. The CDR3 nucleotides read TGTGCTAGCAGCTTAGACTCGGATTCACCCCTCCACTTT. Its translation: CASSLDSDSPLHF.